The rows below give T cell receptor beta chains drawn from one sample of a study of CDR3 diversity in severe acne. One entry per CDR3 protein, called by TCRdb with MiXCR from the PCR reads. The sample carries about 85,000 distinct CDR3 sequences, about 52% recorded once. Source material: blood. Every receptor here comes from a male donor in good health, serving as a control. Both conserved end residues are part of each CDR3. Fields, in order: D gene, V gene, J gene, CDR3 length, clone size, CDR3 DNA, CDR3 protein. The D gene is left open where the match is weak. Size tells how often a clone was seen (once, few, many) or the class of an expanded clone, and some rows leave it out.

-	TRBV7-8	TRBJ2-5	14	few	TGTGCCAGCACCCCCGGGGGTCTACAAGAGACCCAGTACTTC	CASTPGGLQETQYF
-	TRBV20-1	TRBJ2-1	13	medium-sized	TGCAGTGCTTGGTGGGGGGCCTACAATGAGCAGTTCTTC	CSAWWGAYNEQFF
-	TRBV7-6	TRBJ1-6	16	-	TGTGCCAGCAGCTCCGCTGGGGGGGGTAGGGGATCACCCCTCCACTTT	CASSSAGGGRGSPLHF
-	TRBV13	TRBJ1-6	15	few	TGTGCCAGCAGCTTAGACGGGGGCTACCAGTCACCCCTCCACTTT	CASSLDGGYQSPLHF
TRBD1	TRBV25-1	TRBJ1-2	14	-	TGTGCCAGCATCCCGGGACAGTCGTTCTATGGCTACACCTTC	CASIPGQSFYGYTF
TRBD2	TRBV10-2	TRBJ2-7	11	-	TGCGCCAGCAGTGACGGGGGGGAGCAGTACTTC	CASSDGGEQYF
-	TRBV20-1	TRBJ2-1	13	-	TGCAGTGTCACAAGGGGGGCCTACAATGAGCAGTTCTTC	CSVTRGAYNEQFF
TRBD1	TRBV10-3	TRBJ1-1	13	many	TGTGCCATCAGTGAGTCAATGGGACAGGAAGCTTTCTTT	CAISESMGQEAFF
-	TRBV7-7	TRBJ2-3	14	-	TGTGCTAGCAGCTTCGACGGCAGCACAGATACGCAGTATTTT	CASSFDGSTDTQYF
-	TRBV29-1	TRBJ1-1	11	few	TGCAGCGACCGAGGGGGGGCAGAAGCTTTCTTT	CSDRGGAEAFF
-	TRBV20-1	TRBJ1-2	17	few	TGCAGTGCCGTGATGTTTGGGACCCGAATTACTAACTATGGCTACACCTTC	CSAVMFGTRITNYGYTF
-	TRBV12-3/TRBV12-4	TRBJ1-4	14	many	TGTGCCAGCAGTCCGGAAAGGGGTAATGAAAAACTGTTTTTT	CASSPERGNEKLFF
-	TRBV7-9	TRBJ2-7	16	-	TGTGCCAGCAGGGAGGGAAAGGGGAGATATTCCTACGAGCAGTACTTC	CASREGKGRYSYEQYF
-	TRBV6-1	TRBJ1-2	12	few	TGTGCCAGCAGTGAAAACCTGTTTGGCTACACCTTC	CASSENLFGYTF
-	TRBV7-8	TRBJ1-3	15	-	TGTGCCAGCAGCTCCCTGGGGGGCAACGGAAACACCATATATTTT	CASSSLGGNGNTIYF
-	TRBV20-1	TRBJ1-1	12	-	TGCAGTGCTAGACAATCAGGGCCTGAAGCTTTCTTT	CSARQSGPEAFF
-	TRBV24-1	TRBJ2-5	15	-	TGTGCCCCCCGGTACGGTCGGTTTGGTCTGGAGACCCAGTACTTC	CAPRYGRFGLETQYF
-	TRBV19	TRBJ1-6	15	-	TGTGCCAGTGGTCCTTACGCGGGGATTATTTCACCCCTCCACTTT	CASGPYAGIISPLHF
-	TRBV11-2	TRBJ2-1	17	-	TGTGCCAGCAGCTTAGATTTAGGGTTGGGAGCCTACAATGAGCAGTTCTTC	CASSLDLGLGAYNEQFF
-	TRBV29-1	TRBJ2-7	15	-	TGCAGCGTTGTGCGGGGGGGACAGGGCTCCTACGAGCAGTACTTC	CSVVRGGQGSYEQYF
TRBD2	TRBV18	TRBJ2-1	17	-	TGTGCCAGCTCACCAGACTGGACTAGCGGGGCCTACAATGAGCAGTTCTTC	CASSPDWTSGAYNEQFF
-	TRBV5-1	TRBJ1-2	15	many	TGCGCCAGCAGCCCGGGCGGCACCTCCACCGGTGGCTACACCTTC	CASSPGGTSTGGYTF
TRBD1	TRBV9	TRBJ1-4	17	-	TGTGCCAGCACCCCGGGACAGGGCGGTTCTACTAATGAAAAACTGTTTTTT	CASTPGQGGSTNEKLFF
TRBD2	TRBV7-6	TRBJ2-5	14	few	TGTGCCAGCAGCTTACTAGCGGTTAAAGAGACCCAGTACTTC	CASSLLAVKETQYF
TRBD2	TRBV5-1	TRBJ2-2	16	-	TGCGCCAGCAGCCCGGACGGTAATAGCGGGTCCGGGGAGCTGTTTTTT	CASSPDGNSGSGELFF
TRBD1	TRBV5-1	TRBJ1-1	16	-	TGCGCCAGCAGCTTGGACAGGTTGAACAGGGGCACTGAAGCTTTCTTT	CASSLDRLNRGTEAFF
TRBD1	TRBV6-6	TRBJ2-7	18	-	TGTGCCAGCAGTTACGGGCCCGGGACAGGGGACACAGACTACGAGCAGTACTTC	CASSYGPGTGDTDYEQYF
-	TRBV6-5	TRBJ2-7	14	many	TGTGCCAGCCAAAAACAGATTGTCTCCTACGAGCAGTACTTC	CASQKQIVSYEQYF
-	TRBV7-3	TRBJ2-7	15	-	TGTGCCAGCAGCCCGACCGGGTCCAGCTCCTACGAGCAGTACTTC	CASSPTGSSSYEQYF
-	TRBV24-1	TRBJ1-2	14	medium-sized	TGTGCCACCAGTGGAGGGATGCCAAACTATGGCTACACCTTC	CATSGGMPNYGYTF
-	TRBV4-2	TRBJ1-5	14	few	TGTGCCAGCAGCCAAGAAGAGGGGTATCAGCCCCAGCATTTT	CASSQEEGYQPQHF
-	TRBV24-1	TRBJ1-2	13	many	TGTGCCACCAGAGGGGAGGGTGCCGATGGCTACACCTTC	CATRGEGADGYTF
-	TRBV9	TRBJ1-2	13	-	TGTGCCAGCAGTTGGGACACGGGCTATGGCTACACCTTC	CASSWDTGYGYTF
TRBD1	TRBV20-1	TRBJ2-1	15	many	TGCAGTGCTCCCCCGGGACAGGGGTACTACAATGAGCAGTTCTTC	CSAPPGQGYYNEQFF
TRBD1	TRBV5-1	TRBJ2-7	15	-	TGCGCCAGCAGTCCCGGGACAGGGGGCGCCTACGAGCAGTACTTC	CASSPGTGGAYEQYF
-	TRBV15	TRBJ1-5	13	-	TGTGCCACCAGCAGAGAAAGTGGGACACGCCAGCATTTT	CATSRESGTRQHF
-	TRBV24-1	TRBJ2-3	16	-	TGTGCCACCAGTGATTTGCAAGGAGCATTCACAGATACGCAGTATTTT	CATSDLQGAFTDTQYF
-	TRBV25-1	TRBJ2-3	14	-	TGTGCCAGCAGATCCCACCAGGCCGTGGATACGCAGTATTTT	CASRSHQAVDTQYF
-	TRBV7-9	TRBJ1-2	13	-	TGTGCCAGCAGCTTACAAAGACGGGATGGCTACACCTTC	CASSLQRRDGYTF
-	TRBV20-1	TRBJ1-2	11	-	TGCAGTGCTAGAGTGGGTCGTGGCTACACCTTC	CSARVGRGYTF
-	TRBV9	TRBJ2-7	15	-	TGTGCCAGCAGCAGGGGGCTAGCGGCCTCCTACGAGCAGTACTTC	CASSRGLAASYEQYF
-	TRBV19	TRBJ2-7	14	-	TGTGCCAGTAGTTCTTGGGGCCTCGCCTACGAGCAGTACTTC	CASSSWGLAYEQYF
-	TRBV7-3	TRBJ2-6	16	-	TGTGCCAGCAGCTTAAGACCGACGGCCGGGGCCAACGTCCTGACTTTC	CASSLRPTAGANVLTF
-	TRBV19	TRBJ2-7	13	-	TGTGCCAGTAGTCTTTTGGGGTCCTACGAGCAGTACTTC	CASSLLGSYEQYF
-	TRBV7-9	TRBJ1-2	16	few	TGTGCCAGCATGCCCGGAGCAGGGCGAACCTTCTATGGCTACACCTTC	CASMPGAGRTFYGYTF
-	TRBV12-3/TRBV12-4	TRBJ2-5	13	-	TGTGCCAGCAGTTTAGTTCGACGAGAGACCCAGTACTTC	CASSLVRRETQYF
-	TRBV6-5	TRBJ2-1	14	many	TGTGCCAGCAGTTACCGTCGCGGAGTTGATGAGCAGTTCTTC	CASSYRRGVDEQFF
-	TRBV5-1	TRBJ1-1	15	few	TGCGCCAGCAGCTTGGACAAGGCAAGGAGCACTGAAGCTTTCTTT	CASSLDKARSTEAFF
-	TRBV20-1	TRBJ1-3	18	many	TGCAGTGCACTAGGCTCTATCATCGGGGGCGAGGCTGGAAACACCATATATTTT	CSALGSIIGGEAGNTIYF
TRBD2	TRBV7-6	TRBJ2-7	15	once	TGTGCCAGCAGCTCCACTAGCGAAAGCACCTACGAGCAGTACTTC	CASSSTSESTYEQYF
TRBD2	TRBV9	TRBJ2-5	14	-	TGTGCCAGCAGCCTTGCGGGGGTCCAAGAGACCCAGTACTTC	CASSLAGVQETQYF
-	TRBV30	TRBJ2-2	10	-	TGTGCCTGGAACCCCGGGGAGCTGTTTTTT	CAWNPGELFF
-	TRBV25-1	TRBJ1-1	14	many	TGTGCCAGCAGTGTCGGGAGTAAAAACAACGAAGCTTTCTTT	CASSVGSKNNEAFF